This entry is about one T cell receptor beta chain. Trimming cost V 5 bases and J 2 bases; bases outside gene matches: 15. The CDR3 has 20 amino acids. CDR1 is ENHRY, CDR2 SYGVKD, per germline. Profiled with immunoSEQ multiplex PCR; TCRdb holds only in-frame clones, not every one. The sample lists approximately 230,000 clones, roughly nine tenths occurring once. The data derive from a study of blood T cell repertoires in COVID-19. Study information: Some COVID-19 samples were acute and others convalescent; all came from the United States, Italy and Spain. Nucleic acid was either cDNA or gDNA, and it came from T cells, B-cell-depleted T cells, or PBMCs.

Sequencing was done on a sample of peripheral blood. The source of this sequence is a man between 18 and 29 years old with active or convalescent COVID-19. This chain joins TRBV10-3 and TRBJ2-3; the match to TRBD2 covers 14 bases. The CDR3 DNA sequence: TGTGCCATCAGTATTGCTTCCGGGACTAGCGGGGGCGTGTACACAGATACGCAGTATTTT. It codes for CAISIASGTSGGVYTDTQYF.